The 5 T cell receptor beta chains listed next were all sequenced from one sample in a study of identifying expanded T cells in peripheral blood (dated by TCRdb to the late 2010s). The library was prepared using the immunoSEQ multiplex PCR assay. The immuneACCESS repertoire file appears here via TCRdb, limited to in-frame rearrangements. These files lack a portion of the clones; in checked studies, under half of the deficit traces to unresolved V genes, and the cause of the others is not known. This sample gives 75,000 to 90,000 clones in total; roughly 90% of them show up just once. 7.3% of the sample is held by the ten biggest clonotypes. The specimen sequenced was blood. The receptor source for this set is a person aged 18-70 years in good health.

This rearrangement joins TRBV10-2 to TRBJ2-2; D ambiguous. Germline values: CDR1 WSHSY, CDR2 SAAADI. The CDR3 runs to 13 residues. Deletions cut 4 bases from V and 7 bases from J, with 10 bases between. DNA for the CDR3: TGCGCCAGCAGTGGTAGAGTTGGCGGGGAGCTGTTTTTT. The encoded protein is CASSGRVGGELFF.

V gene TRBV6-4 combines with J gene TRBJ2-2, with TRBD1 matching over 9 bases. The length of the CDR3 is 16 residues. CDR1 and CDR2 (germline): MRHNA, SNTAGT. V lost 5 bases, J lost 3 bases, and 7 bases stayed unmatched. CDR3 sequence: CASSPTRTGDTGELFF. CDR3 sequence (DNA): TGTGCCAGCAGTCCCACCCGGACAGGGGACACCGGGGAGCTGTTTTTT.

The chain carries TRBV18 and TRBJ2-5, with a tentative D call TRBD1 (5 bases). This CDR3 contains 13 residues. Germline CDR1 reads KGHSH; CDR2 reads LQKENI. Trimming removed 3 bases at V and 5 bases at J, with 10 bases between. The CDR3 DNA follows: TGTGCCAGCTCACCCAGGGTACTGGAGACCCAGTACTTC. As protein: CASSPRVLETQYF.

The chain is built from TRBV29-1 and TRBJ1-1; D unresolved. CDR1 and CDR2 from the germline V gene are SQVTM and ANQGSEA. The CDR3 is 12 amino acids. V lost 4 bases and J lost 0, with 6 bases in between. The DNA for the CDR3 is TGCAGCGTTGGTGCATTGAACACTGAAGCTTTCTTT. Its protein product is CSVGALNTEAFF.

This sequence joins TRBV5-1 and TRBJ2-3; D is perhaps TRBD2 (5 bases). CDR1 SGHRS and CDR2 YFSETQ come from the germline V gene. The CDR3 contains 15 residues. Trimming pared 4 bases from V and 6 bases from J, leaving 18 bases between. The DNA of the CDR3 is TGCGCCAGCAGCATCGGGAACCCTATGCAGGATACGCAGTATTTT. It codes for CASSIGNPMQDTQYF.